Listed below are T cell receptor beta chains from one sample, sequenced in a study of blood T cell repertoires in COVID-19. The method was immunoSEQ multiplex PCR; TCRdb's version includes in-frame clones alone and lacks a portion of them. The repertoire holds about 100,000 clones, with around four fifths as singletons. Sequencing input: peripheral blood. All receptors derive from a man between 65 and 85 years old with acute or convalescent COVID-19. Both conserved end residues are part of each CDR3. The D gene is left open where the match is weak. Clone size appears in some rows only: once, few, many, or a class for an expanded clone.

>.|.|TRBV6-5|TRBJ2-7|15
CASSSAGRASYEQYF
TGTGCCAGCAGTTCGGCGGGACGGGCATCCTACGAGCAGTACTTC
>.|.|TRBV11-3|TRBJ2-3|15
CASSLDGGLSNTQYF
TGTGCCAGCAGCTTAGACGGGGGGCTCAGCAATACGCAGTATTTT
>TRBD1|.|TRBV9|TRBJ1-4|14
CASSVGQGGEKLFF
TGTGCCAGCAGCGTAGGACAGGGAGGTGAAAAACTGTTTTTT
>.|.|TRBV5-5|TRBJ1-6|15
CASSYQGQGDSPLHF
TGTGCCAGCAGCTACCAAGGCCAGGGTGATTCACCCCTCCACTTT
>.|.|TRBV6-4|TRBJ1-3|13
CASSPSSGNTIYF
TGTGCCAGCAGTCCCAGCTCTGGAAACACCATATATTTT
>TRBD2|once|TRBV3-1/TRBV3-2|TRBJ2-7|17
CASSQASGGISSYEQYF
TGTGCCAGCAGCCAAGCCAGCGGGGGGATCAGCTCCTACGAGCAGTACTTC
>TRBD1|.|TRBV9|TRBJ2-5|12
CASSPGGETQYF
TGTGCCAGCAGCCCAGGGGGAGAGACCCAGTACTTC
>.|.|TRBV14|TRBJ2-3|15
CASSQAPRSPDTQYF
TGTGCCAGCAGCCAAGCTCCCAGATCGCCCGATACGCAGTATTTT
>TRBD1|.|TRBV18|TRBJ1-1|15
CASSQGQGRLFEAFF
TGTGCCAGCTCACAGGGACAGGGGCGGCTATTTGAAGCTTTCTTT
>.|.|TRBV19|TRBJ1-4|14
CASSLRQPNEKLFF
TGTGCCAGTAGTTTACGACAGCCTAATGAAAAACTGTTTTTT
>.|.|TRBV5-1|TRBJ1-4|15
CASSLGRSTNEKLFF
TGCGCCAGCAGCTTGGGCAGATCAACTAATGAAAAACTGTTTTTT
>.|.|TRBV6-1|TRBJ1-1|16
CASSGIGIRANTEAFF
TGTGCCAGCAGTGGGATCGGGATCCGGGCGAACACTGAAGCTTTCTTT
>TRBD1|once|TRBV29-1|TRBJ1-1|13
CSVAPGQGVEAFF
TGCAGCGTTGCTCCGGGACAGGGGGTTGAAGCTTTCTTT
>TRBD1|.|TRBV29-1|TRBJ1-5|12
CSATGVNQPQHF
TGCAGCGCGACAGGGGTTAATCAGCCCCAGCATTTT
>.|.|TRBV10-3|TRBJ1-6|15
CAISESRGSSSPLHF
TGTGCCATCAGTGAGAGTAGGGGGAGTAGTTCACCCCTCCACTTT
>.|.|TRBV18|TRBJ1-4|18
CASSPLRGTEATNEKLFF
TGTGCCAGCTCACCATTAAGGGGGACCGAAGCAACTAATGAAAAACTGTTTTTT
>TRBD2|.|TRBV12-5|TRBJ2-1|16
CASGLGLAGGYNEQFF
TGTGCTAGTGGTTTGGGGCTAGCGGGGGGATACAATGAGCAGTTCTTC
>TRBD1|.|TRBV20-1|TRBJ1-2|14
CSASPTGAYYGYTF
TGCAGTGCTAGTCCGACAGGGGCTTACTATGGCTACACCTTC
>.|.|TRBV3-1/TRBV3-2|TRBJ2-3|14
CASSLGLVGDTQYF
TGTGCCAGCAGCCTCGGACTTGTAGGGGATACGCAGTATTTT
>TRBD2|.|TRBV6-2/TRBV6-3|TRBJ2-5|15
CASSYRLAGGETQYF
TGTGCCAGCAGTTACCGACTAGCGGGGGGAGAGACCCAGTACTTC
>.|few|TRBV5-1|TRBJ1-6|16
CASSLQGPAYNSPLHF
TGCGCCAGCAGCTTGCAGGGCCCGGCTTATAATTCACCCCTCCACTTT
>.|.|TRBV9|TRBJ2-3|13
CASSAVGEDTQYF
TGTGCCAGCAGCGCCGTCGGAGAGGATACGCAGTATTTT
>.|.|TRBV19|TRBJ1-4|14
CASSSEAGNEKLFF
TGTGCCAGTAGCAGTGAGGCGGGTAATGAAAAACTGTTTTTT
>.|.|TRBV3-1/TRBV3-2|TRBJ1-2|16
CASSPWEAGGVGGYTF
TGTGCCAGCAGCCCCTGGGAGGCCGGGGGGGTTGGTGGCTACACCTTC
>.|.|TRBV18|TRBJ2-5|13
CASSPAEVETQYF
TGTGCCAGCTCACCGGCCGAGGTGGAGACCCAGTACTTC
>.|.|TRBV5-4|TRBJ2-7|14
CASSIASGVYEQYF
TGTGCCAGCAGCATAGCATCAGGGGTCTACGAGCAGTACTTC
>.|.|TRBV3-1/TRBV3-2|TRBJ1-4|14
CASSPGVSNEKLFF
TGTGCCAGCAGCCCAGGGGTCTCTAATGAAAAACTGTTTTTT
>TRBD2|.|TRBV14|TRBJ2-3|16
CASSPIWGGSTDTQYF
TGTGCCAGCAGCCCCATATGGGGGGGTAGCACAGATACGCAGTATTTT
>TRBD1|.|TRBV29-1|TRBJ1-4|13
CSVQGTVNEKLFF
TGCAGCGTGCAAGGGACAGTGAATGAAAAACTGTTTTTT
>.|once|TRBV7-6|TRBJ1-6|14
CASSSSSYNSPLHF
TGTGCCAGCAGCTCGAGCTCCTATAATTCACCCCTCCACTTT
>TRBD1|.|TRBV2|TRBJ2-3|15
CASSRDSLSTDTQYF
TGTGCCAGCAGTAGGGACAGCCTAAGCACAGATACGCAGTATTTT
>.|.|TRBV15|TRBJ1-4|14
CATSRQGTNEKLFF
TGTGCCACCAGCAGACAGGGGACTAATGAAAAACTGTTTTTT
>.|.|TRBV5-4|TRBJ1-1|14
CASSLDGAATEAFF
TGTGCCAGCAGCTTGGACGGAGCCGCCACTGAAGCTTTCTTT
>.|.|TRBV7-2|TRBJ1-5|17
CASSLVGGLSSNQPQHF
TGTGCCAGCAGCTTAGTGGGGGGACTCTCTAGCAATCAGCCCCAGCATTTT
>.|.|TRBV7-9|TRBJ1-4|14
CASIPFATNEKLFF
TGTGCCAGCATCCCATTTGCAACTAATGAAAAACTGTTTTTT
>.|few|TRBV18|TRBJ1-1|17
CASSPMVSPTVNTEAFF
TGTGCCAGCTCACCAATGGTATCGCCCACAGTGAACACTGAAGCTTTCTTT
>.|few|TRBV13|TRBJ1-2|13
CASSLGLTYGYTF
TGTGCCAGCAGCTTAGGCCTAACCTATGGCTACACCTTC
>TRBD1|.|TRBV4-1|TRBJ1-2|16
CASSQDSGQGNMGYTF
TGCGCCAGCAGCCAAGATTCCGGACAGGGTAATATGGGCTACACCTTC
>TRBD1|.|TRBV5-1|TRBJ1-1|16
CASRGGQGLGNTEAFF
TGCGCCAGCAGGGGGGGACAGGGCTTAGGGAACACTGAAGCTTTCTTT
>TRBD1|.|TRBV19|TRBJ1-6|15
CASSNGQDGGSPLHF
TGTGCCAGTAGTAACGGACAGGATGGAGGTTCACCCCTCCACTTT
>TRBD1|.|TRBV11-2|TRBJ2-3|16
CASSVTGTGYTDTQYF
TGTGCCAGCAGTGTAACCGGGACAGGTTACACAGATACGCAGTATTTT
>.|.|TRBV19|TRBJ1-3|13
CASSSGAGNTIYF
TGTGCCAGTAGTTCAGGGGCTGGAAACACCATATATTTT
>.|.|TRBV29-1|TRBJ2-7|12
CSVGRRQTEQYF
TGCAGCGTAGGACGGAGACAGACTGAGCAGTACTTC
>.|.|TRBV9|TRBJ2-1|14
CASSPPNSGDTQFF
TGTGCCAGCAGCCCTCCTAATAGCGGCGACACCCAGTTCTTC